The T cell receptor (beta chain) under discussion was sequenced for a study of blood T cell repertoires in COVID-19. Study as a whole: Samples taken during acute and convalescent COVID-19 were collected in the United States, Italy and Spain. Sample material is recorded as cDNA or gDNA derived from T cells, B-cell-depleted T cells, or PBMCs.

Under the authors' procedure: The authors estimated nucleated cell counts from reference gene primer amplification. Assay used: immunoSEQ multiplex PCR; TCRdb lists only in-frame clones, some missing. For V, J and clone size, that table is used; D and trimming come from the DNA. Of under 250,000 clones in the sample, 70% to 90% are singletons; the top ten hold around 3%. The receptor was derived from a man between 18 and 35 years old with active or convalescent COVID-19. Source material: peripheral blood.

DNA for the CDR3: TGTGCCAGCAGCCATGGAGAAAACACTGAAGCTTTCTTT. Its translation is CASSHGENTEAFF. The chain carries TRBV13 and TRBJ1-1; D call uncertain. CDR3 size: 13 residues. V gave up 5 bases and J gave up 2 bases, with 9 bases separating them. The germline V gene has CDR1 PRHDT and CDR2 FYEKMQ (reference sequence).